This TCR beta chain was sequenced for a study of blood T cell repertoires in COVID-19. The CDR3 extends over 13 amino acids. V lost 5 bases to trimming and J lost 0 bases, with 10 bases between them. Germline V lookup: CDR1 SQVTM, CDR2 ANQGSEA. Sequenced by immunoSEQ multiplex PCR; TCRdb stores in-frame clones only, minus some. The sample includes about 190,000 clones, around 84% of them seen just once. The sequence was obtained from a human donor in a cohort sampled during active COVID-19. The V gene is TRBV29-1, the J gene TRBJ1-1, with TRBD1 as a possible D gene (6 bases). Sequenced material: peripheral blood. Written as DNA, the CDR3 is TGCAGCGTTCGACAGGCCATGAACACTGAAGCTTTCTTT. It is translated as CSVRQAMNTEAFF.